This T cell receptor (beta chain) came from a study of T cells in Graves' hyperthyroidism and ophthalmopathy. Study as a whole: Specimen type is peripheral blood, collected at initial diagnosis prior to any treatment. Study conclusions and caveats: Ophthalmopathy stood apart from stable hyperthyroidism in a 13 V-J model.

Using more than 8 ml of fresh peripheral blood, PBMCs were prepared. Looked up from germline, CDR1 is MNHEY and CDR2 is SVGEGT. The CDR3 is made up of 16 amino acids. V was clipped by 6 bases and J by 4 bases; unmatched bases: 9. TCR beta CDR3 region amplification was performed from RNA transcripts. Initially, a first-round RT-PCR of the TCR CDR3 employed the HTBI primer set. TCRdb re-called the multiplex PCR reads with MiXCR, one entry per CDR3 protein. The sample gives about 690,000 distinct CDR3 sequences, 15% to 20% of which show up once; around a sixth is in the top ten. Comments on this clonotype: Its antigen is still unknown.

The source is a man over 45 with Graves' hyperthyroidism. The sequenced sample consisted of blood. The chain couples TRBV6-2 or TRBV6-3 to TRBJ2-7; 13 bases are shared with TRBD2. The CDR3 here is CASRRGLAGEAYEQYF. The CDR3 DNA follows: TGTGCCAGCAGACGCGGACTAGCGGGAGAGGCGTACGAGCAGTACTTC.